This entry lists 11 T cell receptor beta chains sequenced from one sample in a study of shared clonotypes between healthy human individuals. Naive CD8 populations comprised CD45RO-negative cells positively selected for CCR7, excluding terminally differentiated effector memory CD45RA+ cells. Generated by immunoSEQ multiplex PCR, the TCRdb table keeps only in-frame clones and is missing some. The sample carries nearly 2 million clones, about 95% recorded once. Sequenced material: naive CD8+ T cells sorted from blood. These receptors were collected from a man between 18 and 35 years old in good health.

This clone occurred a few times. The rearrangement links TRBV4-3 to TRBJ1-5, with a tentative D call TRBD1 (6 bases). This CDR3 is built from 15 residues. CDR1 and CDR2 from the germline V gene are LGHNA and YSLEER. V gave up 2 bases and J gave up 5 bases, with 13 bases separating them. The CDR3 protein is CASSQTWTADQPQHF. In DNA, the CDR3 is TGCGCCAGCAGCCAAACCTGGACAGCAGATCAGCCCCAGCATTTT.

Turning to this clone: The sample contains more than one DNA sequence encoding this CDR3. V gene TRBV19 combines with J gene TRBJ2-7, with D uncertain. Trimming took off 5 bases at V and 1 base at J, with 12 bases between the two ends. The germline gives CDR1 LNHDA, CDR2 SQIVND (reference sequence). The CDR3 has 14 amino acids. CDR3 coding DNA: TGTGCCAGTAGTCTAAGAGACGGTTCCTACGAGCAGTACTTC. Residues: CASSLRDGSYEQYF. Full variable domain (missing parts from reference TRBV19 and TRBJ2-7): DGGITQSPKYLFRKEGQNVTLSCEQNLNHDAMYWYRQDPGQGLRLIYYSQIVNDFQKGDIAEGYSVSREKKESFPLTVTSAQKNPTAFYLCASSLRDGSYEQYFGPGTRLTVT.

CDR3 residues: CASSNGGLAADEQFF. The CDR3 nucleotides are TGTGCCAGCAGCAACGGGGGACTAGCGGCCGATGAGCAGTTCTTC. The rearrangement joins TRBV27 to TRBJ2-1; 11 bases fit TRBD2. The CDR3 extends over 15 amino acids. Germline loops: CDR1 MNHEY, CDR2 SMNVEV (reference sequence). J was trimmed by 8 bases and V by 6 bases; bases with no gene match: 9.

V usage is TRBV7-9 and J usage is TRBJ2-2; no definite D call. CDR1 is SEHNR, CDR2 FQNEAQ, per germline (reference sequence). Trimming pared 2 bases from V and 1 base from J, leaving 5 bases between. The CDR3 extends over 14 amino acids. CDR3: CASSLPGNTGELFF. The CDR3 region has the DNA TGTGCCAGCAGCTTACCAGGGAACACCGGGGAGCTGTTTTTT.

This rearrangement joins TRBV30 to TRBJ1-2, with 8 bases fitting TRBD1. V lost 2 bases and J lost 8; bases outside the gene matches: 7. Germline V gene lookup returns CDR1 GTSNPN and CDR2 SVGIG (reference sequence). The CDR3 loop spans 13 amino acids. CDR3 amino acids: CAWSNTGGNGYTF. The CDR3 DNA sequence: TGTGCCTGGAGTAATACAGGGGGTAACGGCTACACCTTC.

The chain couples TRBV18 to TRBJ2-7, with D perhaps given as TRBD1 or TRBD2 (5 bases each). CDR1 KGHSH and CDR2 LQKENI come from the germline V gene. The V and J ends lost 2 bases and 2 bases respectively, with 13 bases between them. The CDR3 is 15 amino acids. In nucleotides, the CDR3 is TGTGCCAGCTCACCAACCGGGACCCCGACCTACGAGCAGTACTTC. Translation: CASSPTGTPTYEQYF.

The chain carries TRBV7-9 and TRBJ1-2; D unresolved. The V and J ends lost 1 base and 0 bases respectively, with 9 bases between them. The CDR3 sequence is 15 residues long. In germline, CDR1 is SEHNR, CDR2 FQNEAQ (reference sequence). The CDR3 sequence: CASSLGGIPNYGYTF. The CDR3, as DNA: TGTGCCAGCAGCTTAGGAGGAATTCCTAACTATGGCTACACCTTC.

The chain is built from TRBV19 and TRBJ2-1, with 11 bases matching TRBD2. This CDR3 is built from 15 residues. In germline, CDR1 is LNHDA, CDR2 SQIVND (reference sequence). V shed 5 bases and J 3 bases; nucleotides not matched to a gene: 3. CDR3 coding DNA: TGTGCCAGTAGTCGGACTAGCGGGTACTACAATGAGCAGTTCTTC. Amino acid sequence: CASSRTSGYYNEQFF.

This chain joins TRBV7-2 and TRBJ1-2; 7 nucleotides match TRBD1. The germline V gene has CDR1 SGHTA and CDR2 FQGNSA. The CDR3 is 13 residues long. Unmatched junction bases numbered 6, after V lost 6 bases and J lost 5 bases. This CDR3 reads CASRPTGSYGYTF. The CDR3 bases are TGTGCCAGCAGGCCGACAGGGAGTTATGGCTACACCTTC.

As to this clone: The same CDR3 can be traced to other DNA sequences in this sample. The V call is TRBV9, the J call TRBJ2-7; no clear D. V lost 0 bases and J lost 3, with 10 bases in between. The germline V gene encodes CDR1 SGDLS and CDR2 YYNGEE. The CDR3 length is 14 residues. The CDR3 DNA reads TGTGCCAGCAGCGTAGCTGTGGGCAGCTACGAGCAGTACTTC. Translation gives CASSVAVGSYEQYF.

CDR3 nucleotides: TGTGCCAGCAGCTCTATTGGGGGCGCAGATACGCAGTATTTT. This encodes CASSSIGGADTQYF. This rearrangement joins TRBV7-6 to TRBJ2-3, with D perhaps matching TRBD1 (6 bases). Trimming removed 4 bases from V and 4 bases from J, with 12 bases in between. There are 14 residues in the CDR3. Germline CDR1 and CDR2: SGHVS and FNYEAQ.